This is a list of T cell receptor beta chains from one sample in a study of blood T cell repertoires in COVID-19. Produced via immunoSEQ multiplex PCR; TCRdb's table is partial and in-frame only. The sample carries 60,000 to 90,000 clones, around 67% recorded once. Material: peripheral blood. All receptors come from a human donor with acute or convalescent COVID-19. The donor label of this sample is uncertain. CDR3s include the opening cysteine and the closing phenylalanine or tryptophan. Each record gives: D gene, J gene, clone size, V gene, CDR3 protein, CDR3 DNA. A D gene is named only where the DNA matches it firmly. Expanded clones are given a class, and other clones once, few, many or no size at all.

d_call: .
j_call: TRBJ1-2
clone_size: .
v_call: TRBV28
cdr3_aa: CASSLNGYGYTF
cdr3_nt: TGTGCCAGCAGTTTAAACGGCTATGGCTACACCTTC

d_call: .
j_call: TRBJ1-5
clone_size: .
v_call: TRBV15
cdr3_aa: CATSRGVLGLRQPQHF
cdr3_nt: TGTGCCACCAGCAGAGGAGTACTAGGGCTCCGTCAGCCCCAGCATTTT

d_call: TRBD2
j_call: TRBJ2-1
clone_size: .
v_call: TRBV9
cdr3_aa: CASSVGGRPYNEQFF
cdr3_nt: TGTGCCAGCAGCGTGGGCGGGAGGCCCTACAATGAGCAGTTCTTC

d_call: .
j_call: TRBJ1-2
clone_size: few
v_call: TRBV15
cdr3_aa: CATSGDFAGIYGYTF
cdr3_nt: TGTGCCACCAGCGGAGACTTCGCAGGGATCTATGGCTACACCTTC

d_call: .
j_call: TRBJ1-2
clone_size: .
v_call: TRBV21-1
cdr3_aa: CASSRAGGLGLYGYTF
cdr3_nt: TGTGCCAGCAGCCGAGCAGGGGGCTTGGGGCTATATGGCTACACCTTC

d_call: .
j_call: TRBJ2-5
clone_size: .
v_call: TRBV6-2/TRBV6-3
cdr3_aa: CASSYLRATQYF
cdr3_nt: TGTGCCAGCAGTTACCTTCGAGCGACCCAGTACTTC

d_call: .
j_call: TRBJ2-1
clone_size: .
v_call: TRBV28
cdr3_aa: CASSPLGWGGQNKNEQFF
cdr3_nt: TGTGCCAGCAGTCCCCTGGGATGGGGGGGCCAGAATAAAAATGAGCAGTTCTTC

d_call: TRBD1
j_call: TRBJ1-6
clone_size: .
v_call: TRBV28
cdr3_aa: CASSPRDRGNSPLHF
cdr3_nt: TGTGCCAGCAGTCCAAGGGACAGAGGAAATTCACCCCTCCACTTT

d_call: .
j_call: TRBJ2-5
clone_size: .
v_call: TRBV7-3
cdr3_aa: CASSRAGTLQETQYF
cdr3_nt: TGTGCCAGCTCCCGGGCCGGGACATTACAAGAGACCCAGTACTTC

d_call: .
j_call: TRBJ2-5
clone_size: .
v_call: TRBV10-3
cdr3_aa: CAISESQIVQEQETQYF
cdr3_nt: TGTGCCATCAGTGAATCCCAAATTGTTCAAGAGCAAGAGACCCAGTACTTC

d_call: TRBD1
j_call: TRBJ1-1
clone_size: .
v_call: TRBV7-2
cdr3_aa: CASSLEGGLNTEAFF
cdr3_nt: TGTGCCAGCAGCTTAGAAGGGGGCCTGAACACTGAAGCTTTCTTT

d_call: .
j_call: TRBJ1-1
clone_size: .
v_call: TRBV11-2
cdr3_aa: CASRITGLNTEAFF
cdr3_nt: TGTGCCAGCAGGATAACAGGGTTGAACACTGAAGCTTTCTTT

d_call: TRBD2
j_call: TRBJ2-1
clone_size: .
v_call: TRBV11-2
cdr3_aa: CASSPGLAGEFQFF
cdr3_nt: TGTGCCAGCAGCCCGGGACTAGCGGGAGAGTTTCAGTTCTTC

d_call: .
j_call: TRBJ2-2
clone_size: .
v_call: TRBV7-9
cdr3_aa: CASTSFRLANTGELFF
cdr3_nt: TGTGCCAGCACCTCTTTTCGACTGGCGAACACCGGGGAGCTGTTTTTT

d_call: TRBD2
j_call: TRBJ2-3
clone_size: few
v_call: TRBV11-2
cdr3_aa: CASSFAGGGGTDTQYF
cdr3_nt: TGTGCCAGCAGCTTTGCGGGGGGTGGGGGCACAGATACGCAGTATTTT

d_call: .
j_call: TRBJ2-7
clone_size: .
v_call: TRBV18
cdr3_aa: CASSPSPDYEQYF
cdr3_nt: TGTGCCAGCTCACCGTCGCCAGATTACGAGCAGTACTTC

d_call: .
j_call: TRBJ1-5
clone_size: .
v_call: TRBV7-8
cdr3_aa: CASSLERRGLDQPQHF
cdr3_nt: TGTGCCAGCAGCTTAGAACGGAGGGGATTAGATCAGCCCCAGCATTTT

d_call: TRBD1
j_call: TRBJ1-5
clone_size: .
v_call: TRBV6-5
cdr3_aa: CASSYAGQNQPQHF
cdr3_nt: TGTGCCAGCAGTTACGCGGGACAGAATCAGCCCCAGCATTTT

d_call: TRBD1
j_call: TRBJ1-2
clone_size: .
v_call: TRBV9
cdr3_aa: CASSGQGYYGYTF
cdr3_nt: TGTGCCAGCAGCGGACAGGGGTACTATGGCTACACCTTC

d_call: .
j_call: TRBJ1-3
clone_size: .
v_call: TRBV6-5
cdr3_aa: CASSDPTGTGNTIYF
cdr3_nt: TGTGCCAGCAGCGATCCAACAGGGACTGGAAACACCATATATTTT

d_call: .
j_call: TRBJ2-2
clone_size: .
v_call: TRBV5-1
cdr3_aa: CASSPGGANTGELFF
cdr3_nt: TGCGCCAGCAGCCCTGGAGGGGCGAACACCGGGGAGCTGTTTTTT

d_call: TRBD2
j_call: TRBJ2-3
clone_size: .
v_call: TRBV3-1/TRBV3-2
cdr3_aa: CASSLPTSSDTQYF
cdr3_nt: TGTGCCAGCAGTCTTCCGACTAGCTCAGATACGCAGTATTTT

d_call: TRBD2
j_call: TRBJ2-1
clone_size: .
v_call: TRBV6-5
cdr3_aa: CASSYRTSGSIEQFF
cdr3_nt: TGTGCCAGCAGTTACCGGACTAGCGGGAGTATTGAGCAGTTCTTC

d_call: .
j_call: TRBJ1-1
clone_size: .
v_call: TRBV2
cdr3_aa: CASSRQGSLKNTEAFF
cdr3_nt: TGTGCCAGCAGTCGCCAGGGGTCTCTTAAGAACACTGAAGCTTTCTTT

d_call: TRBD1
j_call: TRBJ1-2
clone_size: .
v_call: TRBV25-1
cdr3_aa: CASQTVGTGGVGGYTF
cdr3_nt: TGTGCCAGCCAAACGGTCGGGACAGGGGGCGTAGGAGGCTACACCTTC

d_call: TRBD2
j_call: TRBJ2-2
clone_size: .
v_call: TRBV9
cdr3_aa: CASSLSGRGNTGELFF
cdr3_nt: TGTGCCAGCAGCCTTAGCGGGAGGGGGAACACCGGGGAGCTGTTTTTT

d_call: .
j_call: TRBJ2-1
clone_size: .
v_call: TRBV27
cdr3_aa: CASSPWAARSSYNEQFF
cdr3_nt: TGTGCCAGCAGTCCCTGGGCAGCTCGAAGCTCCTACAATGAGCAGTTCTTC

d_call: TRBD1
j_call: TRBJ2-2
clone_size: .
v_call: TRBV6-1
cdr3_aa: CASTRGQTNTGELFF
cdr3_nt: TGTGCCAGCACCAGGGGACAGACCAACACCGGGGAGCTGTTTTTT

d_call: TRBD1
j_call: TRBJ1-2
clone_size: .
v_call: TRBV5-6
cdr3_aa: CASSPTGLDGYTF
cdr3_nt: TGTGCCAGCAGCCCGACAGGGTTAGATGGCTACACCTTC

d_call: .
j_call: TRBJ1-5
clone_size: .
v_call: TRBV18
cdr3_aa: CASSETGAGSNQPQHF
cdr3_nt: TGTGCCAGCTCCGAGACAGGAGCAGGGTCTAATCAGCCCCAGCATTTT

d_call: .
j_call: TRBJ1-2
clone_size: .
v_call: TRBV7-2
cdr3_aa: CASSLRRERYTF
cdr3_nt: TGTGCCAGCAGCTTACGCAGGGAACGTTACACCTTC

d_call: .
j_call: TRBJ2-2
clone_size: .
v_call: TRBV5-1
cdr3_aa: CASSLDRAGELFF
cdr3_nt: TGCGCCAGCAGCTTGGACAGGGCCGGGGAGCTGTTTTTT

d_call: .
j_call: TRBJ1-5
clone_size: .
v_call: TRBV2
cdr3_aa: CASSGSTSNQPQHF
cdr3_nt: TGTGCCAGCAGTGGGAGCACGAGCAATCAGCCCCAGCATTTT

d_call: .
j_call: TRBJ1-5
clone_size: .
v_call: TRBV4-2
cdr3_aa: CASSRSGNQPQHF
cdr3_nt: TGTGCCAGCAGCCGTAGCGGCAATCAGCCCCAGCATTTT

d_call: TRBD1
j_call: TRBJ1-1
clone_size: .
v_call: TRBV13
cdr3_aa: CASSSWSHRGRDTEAFF
cdr3_nt: TGTGCCAGCAGCTCCTGGTCCCACAGGGGGCGGGACACTGAAGCTTTCTTT

d_call: TRBD2
j_call: TRBJ2-7
clone_size: .
v_call: TRBV24-1
cdr3_aa: CATSDPFEREGYYEQYF
cdr3_nt: TGTGCCACCAGTGACCCTTTTGAGCGGGAGGGGTACTACGAGCAGTACTTC

d_call: .
j_call: TRBJ2-2
clone_size: once
v_call: TRBV5-6
cdr3_aa: CASTLDERDTGELFF
cdr3_nt: TGTGCCAGTACCCTCGACGAACGGGACACCGGGGAGCTGTTTTTT

d_call: TRBD2
j_call: TRBJ2-4
clone_size: .
v_call: TRBV6-2/TRBV6-3
cdr3_aa: CASSSWTSGGNIQYF
cdr3_nt: TGTGCCAGCAGTTCATGGACTAGCGGAGGAAACATTCAGTACTTC

d_call: .
j_call: TRBJ2-3
clone_size: .
v_call: TRBV5-4
cdr3_aa: CASSRRGTDTQYF
cdr3_nt: TGTGCCAGCAGCCGTCGGGGCACAGATACGCAGTATTTT

d_call: TRBD1
j_call: TRBJ2-5
clone_size: .
v_call: TRBV4-1
cdr3_aa: CASSKQGTETQYF
cdr3_nt: TGCGCCAGCAGCAAACAGGGGACAGAGACCCAGTACTTC

d_call: TRBD2
j_call: TRBJ2-3
clone_size: .
v_call: TRBV7-6
cdr3_aa: CASSLRASGADTQYF
cdr3_nt: TGTGCCAGCAGCTTAAGAGCTAGCGGGGCAGATACGCAGTATTTT

d_call: TRBD2
j_call: TRBJ2-7
clone_size: .
v_call: TRBV6-2/TRBV6-3
cdr3_aa: CASSSISLAVNEQYF
cdr3_nt: TGTGCCAGCAGTTCGATATCACTAGCGGTAAACGAGCAGTACTTC

d_call: TRBD2
j_call: TRBJ2-1
clone_size: few
v_call: TRBV25-1
cdr3_aa: CASSESPAGYYNEQFF
cdr3_nt: TGTGCCAGCAGTGAATCCCCAGCGGGGTACTACAATGAGCAGTTCTTC

d_call: .
j_call: TRBJ2-7
clone_size: .
v_call: TRBV2
cdr3_aa: CATKSTTYEQYF
cdr3_nt: TGTGCCACCAAGTCGACAACTTACGAGCAGTACTTC

d_call: TRBD2
j_call: TRBJ2-1
clone_size: .
v_call: TRBV7-2
cdr3_aa: CASSLGLAGYNEQFF
cdr3_nt: TGTGCCAGCAGCCTCGGACTAGCGGGGTACAATGAGCAGTTCTTC

d_call: .
j_call: TRBJ1-3
clone_size: .
v_call: TRBV7-2
cdr3_aa: CASSKDDLTSGNTIYF
cdr3_nt: TGTGCCAGCAGCAAAGACGACTTGACCTCTGGAAACACCATATATTTT

d_call: TRBD1
j_call: TRBJ1-1
clone_size: .
v_call: TRBV6-6
cdr3_aa: CASTGQGLYTEAFF
cdr3_nt: TGTGCCAGCACCGGACAGGGCTTGTACACTGAAGCTTTCTTT